The 23 T cell receptor beta chains in this list originate from one sample, sequenced in a study of T-cell reconstitution after alpha-beta-depleted transplantation in children. TCRbeta library construction was performed incorporating unique molecular identifiers. TCRdb reprocessed the PCR reads with MiXCR, giving one entry per CDR3 protein. The sample lists about a million distinct CDR3 sequences, roughly 29% occurring once. Sequencing used PBMCs, mostly from graft donor cells, obtained 360 days after TCRalphabeta/CD19-depleted stem cell transplant. These receptors were collected from a boy less than two years old who had a stem cell transplant for SCID, so the T cells may come from the graft donor.

This chain joins TRBV5-5 and TRBJ2-4; 11 positions agree with TRBD1. The V segment lost 4 bases and the J segment 1 base; nucleotides outside the gene matches: 4. CDR1 is SGHKS, CDR2 YYEKEE, per germline (reference sequence). The CDR3 covers 16 residues. The CDR3 protein is CASSPGDRGAKNIQYF. For the CDR3, the DNA is TGTGCCAGCAGCCCGGGGGACAGGGGGGCCAAAAACATTCAGTACTTC. The variable domain in full, with the rest retrieved from reference TRBV5-5 and TRBJ2-4, is DAGVTQSPTHLIKTRGQQVTLRCSPISGHKSVSWYQQVLGQGPQFIFQYYEKEERGRGNFPDRFSARQFPNYSSELNVNALLLGDSALYLCASSPGDRGAKNIQYFGAGTRLSVL.

This clonotype has a handful of counts. The chain is built from TRBV4-1 and TRBJ1-2, with D unresolved. The V gene lost 0 bases and the J gene lost 6 bases, with 8 bases spanning the gap. The germline CDR1 and CDR2 sequences are MGHRA and YSYEKL. This CDR3 has 13 amino acids. The DNA for the CDR3 is TGCGCCAGCAGCCAAGATTTGGGTGATGGCTACACCTTC. Its protein product is CASSQDLGDGYTF.

This clonotype was seen ten or more times. This chain links TRBV10-3 with TRBJ2-3; no firm D call. The CDR3 totals 12 residues. Germline CDR1 ENHRY, CDR2 SYGVKD. V was cut by 6 bases and J by 6 bases, with 10 bases left in between. CDR3 region: CAIRGIWDTQYF. CDR3 DNA sequence: TGTGCCATCAGAGGAATATGGGATACGCAGTATTTT.

The chain has TRBV15 and TRBJ1-2; maybe TRBD1 (5 bases). The length of the CDR3 is 15 residues. Germline V gene lookup returns CDR1 LNHNV and CDR2 YYDKDF (reference sequence). Trimming shortened V by 0 bases and J by 1 base, and 9 bases separated the two germline ends. The CDR3 region has the DNA TGTGCCACCAGCAGAGATTCAGGGATTAACTATGGCTACACCTTC. Amino acid sequence: CATSRDSGINYGYTF.

This clonotype has a handful of counts. The chain has TRBV3-1 and TRBJ2-5; D uncertain. Per germline, CDR1 LGHDT and CDR2 YNNKEL (reference sequence). This CDR3 contains 12 residues. Trimming removed 4 bases at V and 5 bases at J, with 8 bases between. The CDR3 sequence: CASSPKMETQYF. CDR3 DNA sequence: TGTGCCAGCAGCCCTAAGATGGAGACCCAGTACTTC.

V usage is TRBV4-3 and J usage is TRBJ2-1, with a weak D call TRBD1 (5 bases). Germline V lookup: CDR1 LGHNA, CDR2 YSLEER. Trimming stripped 2 bases from V and 4 bases from J, with 6 bases between. The CDR3 sequence is 13 residues long. The CDR3 sequence is CASSQSGYNEQFF. The CDR3 nucleotides are TGCGCCAGCAGCCAATCAGGGTACAATGAGCAGTTCTTC.

In this sample, this clonotype turned up a few times. The rearrangement links TRBV7-2 to TRBJ2-2; TRBD1 agrees at 8 bases. The junction had 5 bases not matched to a gene; V was cut back by 5 bases and J by 0 bases. Looked up from germline, CDR1 is SGHTA and CDR2 is FQGNSA. The length of the CDR3 is 16 residues. The CDR3 spells CASSRRGPTNTGELFF. CDR3 bases: TGTGCCAGCAGCCGCAGGGGGCCCACGAACACCGGGGAGCTGTTTTTT.

J is TRBJ2-7 and V is TRBV5-1; 10 bases match TRBD1. After removal of 3 bases from V and 5 bases from J, the junction contained 11 bases not matched to a gene. The CDR3 is 16 residues long. The germline gives CDR1 SGHRS, CDR2 YFSETQ. CDR3 residues: CASSWTSGDRGNEQYF. CDR3 in DNA: TGCGCCAGCAGCTGGACAAGCGGGGACAGGGGTAACGAGCAGTACTTC. The variable domain in full, completed from reference TRBV5-1 and TRBJ2-7, reads KAGVTQTPRYLIKTRGQQVTLSCSPISGHRSVSWYQQTPGQGLQFLFEYFSETQRNKGNFPGRFSGRQFSNSRSEMNVSTLELGDSALYLCASSWTSGDRGNEQYFGPGTRLTVT.

Only a few counts were recorded for this clonotype. The J gene is TRBJ2-3, the V gene TRBV6-5; 10 bases are a match to TRBD2. CDR1 MNHEY and CDR2 SVGAGI come from the germline V gene. The CDR3 is made up of 16 amino acids. The junction had 6 bases not matched to a gene; V was cut back by 5 bases and J by 1 base. Here the CDR3 reads CASSDRGLAGTDTQYF. For the CDR3, the DNA is TGTGCCAGCAGTGATCGAGGACTAGCGGGCACAGATACGCAGTATTTT.

This chain uses TRBV10-3 with TRBJ2-5; 7 nucleotides match TRBD2. Germline V lookup: CDR1 ENHRY, CDR2 SYGVKD. The CDR3 loop spans 16 amino acids. The V and J ends lost 2 bases and 0 bases, in that order; junction bases with no gene match: 6. CDR3 DNA: TGTGCCATCAGTGAGGGGAGCGGGGAGGACCAAGAGACCCAGTACTTC. Its protein is CAISEGSGEDQETQYF.

This rearrangement joins TRBV29-1 to TRBJ2-5, with D maybe TRBD2 (6 bases). Germline values: CDR1 SQVTM, CDR2 ANQGSEA. The CDR3 runs to 11 residues. Trimming shortened V by 8 bases and J by 3 bases, and 10 bases separated the two germline ends. The CDR3 nucleotides are TGCAGCACGGCGGGGAAAGAGACCCAGTACTTC. It translates to CSTAGKETQYF. Variable domain in full (rest from reference TRBV29-1 and TRBJ2-5): SAVISQKPSRDICQRGTSLTIQCQVDSQVTMMFWYRQQPGQSLTLIATANQGSEATYESGFVIDKFPISRPNLTFSTLTVSNMSPEDSSIYLCSTAGKETQYFGPGTRLLVL.

This clonotype was seen only a few times. The chain employs TRBV12-3 or TRBV12-4 and TRBJ2-3; no clear D gene. Between the trimmed V and J ends, which lost 5 bases and 0 bases, there was a span of 12 bases. The CDR3 spans 15 residues. In DNA, the CDR3 is TGTGCCAGCAGTCCCGGTTTATCTAGCACAGATACGCAGTATTTT. This codes for CASSPGLSSTDTQYF.

The chain recombines TRBV29-1 with TRBJ2-5, with a tentative D call TRBD1 (6 bases). In germline, CDR1 is SQVTM, CDR2 ANQGSEA. V lost 7 bases and J 10 bases, leaving 19 bases between the germline ends. The CDR3 sequence is 12 residues long. CDR3 DNA: TGCAGCGCCCCAACGGCTCAAGGGGGCCAGTACTTC. It yields the protein CSAPTAQGGQYF.

The rearrangement uses TRBV20-1 and TRBJ1-1, with 9 bases identical to TRBD1. The CDR3 is 13 amino acids. With 6 bases clipped from V and 0 bases from J, the junction kept 2 bases outside the gene matches. From germline, CDR1 is DFQATT and CDR2 SNEGSKA (reference sequence). For the CDR3, the DNA is TGCAGTGCGGACAGGGGAATGAACACTGAAGCTTTCTTT. It translates to CSADRGMNTEAFF.

The table lists this clonotype with a few counts. The chain links TRBV6-1 to TRBJ1-5; D may be TRBD1 (5 bases). The germline V and J ends were trimmed by 7 bases and 0 bases, with 10 bases remaining between them. The germline V gene has CDR1 MNHNS and CDR2 SASEGT. The CDR3 length is 14 residues. The CDR3 sequence is CASKEQVSNQPQHF. The CDR3, as DNA: TGTGCCAGCAAAGAACAGGTTAGCAATCAGCCCCAGCATTTT.

The rearrangement uses TRBV6-2 or TRBV6-3 and TRBJ2-1; TRBD2 matches at 10 bases. The CDR3 covers 16 residues. Losses at the gene ends were 2 bases for V and 3 bases for J; bases not matched to a gene: 4. Germline V gene sequence: CDR1 MNHEY, CDR2 SVGEGT. CDR3 in amino acids: CASSYGLADDYNEQFF. CDR3 DNA sequence: TGTGCCAGCAGTTACGGACTAGCGGACGACTACAATGAGCAGTTCTTC.

In this sample, this clonotype turned up a few times. The J gene is TRBJ2-5, the V gene TRBV12-3 or TRBV12-4; the D gene is possibly TRBD1 (6 bases). V was clipped by 6 bases and J by 1 base, with 15 bases between them. This CDR3 has 15 residues. The CDR3 spells CASSPSRTVQETQYF. The CDR3 DNA reads TGTGCCAGCAGCCCGAGCCGGACAGTCCAAGAGACCCAGTACTTC.

The rearrangement uses TRBV2 and TRBJ2-3, with 11 bases lining up with TRBD1. CDR3 length equals 16 residues. V lost 2 bases and J lost 3; bases outside the gene matches: 4. Germline V gene lookup returns CDR1 SNHLY and CDR2 FYNNEI. The CDR3 here is CASSERTGGKTDTQYF. CDR3 coding DNA: TGTGCCAGCAGTGAAAGGACAGGGGGCAAGACAGATACGCAGTATTTT.

The gene calls are TRBV12-3 or TRBV12-4 and TRBJ2-5, with D unclear. CDR3 length: 17 residues. With 2 bases removed from V and 3 bases from J, the gap between germline ends came to 19 bases. The DNA of the CDR3 is TGTGCCAGCAGTTTAAGTAGTAGTCTAGTTTATGAAGAGACCCAGTACTTC. Protein: CASSLSSSLVYEETQYF.

This clonotype has a count of ten or more. This chain connects TRBV12-3 or TRBV12-4 to TRBJ2-2; TRBD2 matches 9 bases. V dropped 6 bases and J dropped 6; count of bases not matched to a gene: 5. The CDR3 runs 14 residues. The CDR3 region has the DNA TGTGCCAGCAGCTTGGGACTAGCTGCCGGGGAGCTGTTTTTT. Translated: CASSLGLAAGELFF.

This rearrangement joins TRBV12-3 or TRBV12-4 to TRBJ2-7, with D possibly matching TRBD2 (5 bases). There are 14 residues in the CDR3. The V end was cut by 3 bases, the J end by 0 bases, with 9 bases between. The CDR3 DNA follows: TGTGCCAGCAGTTTCGGGGTCTTCTCCTACGAGCAGTACTTC. Protein sequence: CASSFGVFSYEQYF.

The rearrangement uses TRBV12-3 or TRBV12-4 and TRBJ1-4; no clear D. The CDR3 is 14 residues long. V was shortened by 3 bases and J by 10 bases, with 15 bases between the two germline ends. This CDR3 is CASSFIEPGGKLFF. The DNA of the CDR3 is TGTGCCAGCAGTTTTATAGAGCCGGGCGGAAAACTGTTTTTT.

The CDR3, as DNA: TGTGCCAGCAGCTGGGGACAGAGACCGAACACTGAAGCTTTCTTT. Translation gives CASSWGQRPNTEAFF. This chain connects TRBV5-5 to TRBJ1-1, with 7 bases fitting TRBD1. The CDR3 sequence is 15 residues long. Losses at the gene ends were 3 bases for V and 1 base for J; bases not matched to a gene: 6. Germline loops: CDR1 SGHKS, CDR2 YYEKEE (reference sequence).